This section outlines one T cell receptor (beta chain) sequence together with its context. This specimen comes from a study of blood T cell repertoires in COVID-19. Background on the study: Sources were T cells, B-cell-depleted T cells, or PBMCs; the material itself was cDNA or gDNA.

Produced via immunoSEQ multiplex PCR; TCRdb's table is partial and in-frame only. This table has tens of thousands of clones, 60% to 75% appearing once. Germline CDR1 and CDR2: SGHDT and YYEEEE. V dropped 4 bases and J dropped 4 bases, with 18 bases sitting between them. There are 16 residues in the CDR3. The sequencing input was peripheral blood. The chain employs TRBV5-6 and TRBJ2-1; possibly TRBD1 for D (6 bases). This clonotype was obtained from a woman aged 70-85 years with acute or convalescent COVID-19. The CDR3 DNA follows: TGTGCCAGCAGCCTGGAGGACAGAGCCCCATACAATGAGCAGTTCTTC. It is translated as CASSLEDRAPYNEQFF.